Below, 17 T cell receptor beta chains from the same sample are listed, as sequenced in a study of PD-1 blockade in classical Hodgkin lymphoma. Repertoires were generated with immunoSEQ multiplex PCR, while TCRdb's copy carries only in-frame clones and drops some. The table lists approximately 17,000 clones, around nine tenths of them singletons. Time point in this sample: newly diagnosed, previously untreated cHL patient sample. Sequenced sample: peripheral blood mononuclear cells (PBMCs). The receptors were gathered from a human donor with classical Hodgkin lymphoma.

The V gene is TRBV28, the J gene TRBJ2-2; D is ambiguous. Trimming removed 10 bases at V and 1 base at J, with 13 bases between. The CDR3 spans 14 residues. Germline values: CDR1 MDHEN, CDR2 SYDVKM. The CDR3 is CATLLAGNTGELFF. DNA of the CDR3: TGTGCCACCCTCCTGGCAGGGAACACCGGGGAGCTGTTTTTT.

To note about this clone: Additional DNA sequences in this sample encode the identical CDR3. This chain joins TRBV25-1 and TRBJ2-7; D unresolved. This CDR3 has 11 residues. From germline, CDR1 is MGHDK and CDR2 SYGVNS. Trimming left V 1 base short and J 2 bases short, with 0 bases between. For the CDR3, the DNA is TGTGCCAGCAGTGAATCCTACGAGCAGTACTTC. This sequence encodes CASSESYEQYF.

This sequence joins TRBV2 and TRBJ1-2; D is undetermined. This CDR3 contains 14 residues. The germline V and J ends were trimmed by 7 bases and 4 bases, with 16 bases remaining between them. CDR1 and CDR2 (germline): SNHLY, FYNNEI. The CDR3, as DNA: TGTGCCAGCAACGAGCCCGGCGACGGCTATGGCTACACCTTC. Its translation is CASNEPGDGYGYTF.

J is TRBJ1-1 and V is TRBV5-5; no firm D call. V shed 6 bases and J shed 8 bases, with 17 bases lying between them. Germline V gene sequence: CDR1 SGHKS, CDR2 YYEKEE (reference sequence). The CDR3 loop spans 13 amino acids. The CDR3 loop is CASNLEGYLEAFF. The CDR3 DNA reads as TGTGCCAGCAATTTGGAGGGATACCTAGAAGCTTTCTTT. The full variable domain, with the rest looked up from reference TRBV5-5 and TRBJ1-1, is DAGVTQSPTHLIKTRGQQVTLRCSPISGHKSVSWYQQVLGQGPQFIFQYYEKEERGRGNFPDRFSARQFPNYSSELNVNALLLGDSALYLCASNLEGYLEAFFGQGTRLTVV.

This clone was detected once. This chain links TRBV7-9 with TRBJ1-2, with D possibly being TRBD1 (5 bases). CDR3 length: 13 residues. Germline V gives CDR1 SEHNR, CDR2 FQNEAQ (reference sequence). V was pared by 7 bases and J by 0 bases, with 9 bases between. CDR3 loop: CASTGTSNYGYTF. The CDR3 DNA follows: TGTGCCAGCACCGGGACCTCTAACTATGGCTACACCTTC.

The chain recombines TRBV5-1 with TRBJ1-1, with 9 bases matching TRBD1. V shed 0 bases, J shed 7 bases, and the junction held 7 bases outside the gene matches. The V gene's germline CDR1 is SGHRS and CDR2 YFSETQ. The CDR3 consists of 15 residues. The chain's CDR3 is CASSLAGTGIYEAFF. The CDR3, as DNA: TGCGCCAGCAGCTTGGCCGGGACAGGGATCTATGAAGCTTTCTTT. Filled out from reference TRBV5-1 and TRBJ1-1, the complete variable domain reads KAGVTQTPRYLIKTRGQQVTLSCSPISGHRSVSWYQQTPGQGLQFLFEYFSETQRNKGNFPGRFSGRQFSNSRSEMNVSTLELGDSALYLCASSLAGTGIYEAFFGQGTRLTVV.

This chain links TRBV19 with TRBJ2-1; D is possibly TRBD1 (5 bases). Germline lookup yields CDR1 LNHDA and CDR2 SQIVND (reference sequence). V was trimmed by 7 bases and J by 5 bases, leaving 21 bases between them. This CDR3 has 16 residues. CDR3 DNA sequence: TGTGCCAGTACCTCCCCGCCAGGGAAAAGGGACAATGAGCAGTTCTTC. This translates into CASTSPPGKRDNEQFF.

The CDR3 sequence: CASISGGNYGYTF. The DNA of the CDR3 is TGTGCCAGCATTTCAGGGGGGAACTATGGCTACACCTTC. This sequence joins TRBV2 and TRBJ1-2, with TRBD1 identical over 7 bases. This CDR3 comprises 13 residues. Germline CDR1 reads SNHLY; CDR2 reads FYNNEI. Unmatched junction bases numbered 4, after V lost 7 bases and J lost 2 bases.

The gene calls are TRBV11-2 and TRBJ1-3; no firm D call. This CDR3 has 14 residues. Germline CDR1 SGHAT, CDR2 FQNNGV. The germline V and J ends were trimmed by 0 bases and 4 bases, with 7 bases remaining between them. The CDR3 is CASSLEGFGNTIYF. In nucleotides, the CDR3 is TGTGCCAGCAGCTTAGAAGGGTTCGGAAACACCATATATTTT.

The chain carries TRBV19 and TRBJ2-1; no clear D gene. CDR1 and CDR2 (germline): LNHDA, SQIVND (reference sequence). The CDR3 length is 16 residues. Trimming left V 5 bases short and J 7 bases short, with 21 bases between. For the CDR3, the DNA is TGTGCCAGTAGTCCCAGCCGGGCACCCCCCAGGAATGAGCAGTTCTTC. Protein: CASSPSRAPPRNEQFF. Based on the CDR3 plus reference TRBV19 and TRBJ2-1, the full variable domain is DGGITQSPKYLFRKEGQNVTLSCEQNLNHDAMYWYRQDPGQGLRLIYYSQIVNDFQKGDIAEGYSVSREKKESFPLTVTSAQKNPTAFYLCASSPSRAPPRNEQFFGPGTRLTVL.

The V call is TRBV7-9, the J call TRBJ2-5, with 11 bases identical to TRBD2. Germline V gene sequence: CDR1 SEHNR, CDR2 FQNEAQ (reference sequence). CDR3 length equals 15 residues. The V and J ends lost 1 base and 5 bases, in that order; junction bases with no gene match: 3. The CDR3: CASSLGLAGRETQYF. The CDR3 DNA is TGTGCCAGCAGCTTAGGACTAGCGGGAAGGGAGACCCAGTACTTC. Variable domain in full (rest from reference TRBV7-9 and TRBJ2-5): DTGVSQNPRHKITKRGQNVTFRCDPISEHNRLYWYRQTLGQGPEFLTYFQNEAQLEKSRLLSDRFSAERPKGSFSTLEIQRTEQGDSAMYLCASSLGLAGRETQYFGPGTRLLVL.

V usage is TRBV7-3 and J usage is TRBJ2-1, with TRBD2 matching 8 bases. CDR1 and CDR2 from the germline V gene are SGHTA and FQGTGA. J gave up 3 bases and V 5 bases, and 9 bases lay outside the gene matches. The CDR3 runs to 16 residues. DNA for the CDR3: TGTGCCAGCAGCCCGACTAGCGACCAAGTCTACAATGAGCAGTTCTTC. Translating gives CASSPTSDQVYNEQFF.

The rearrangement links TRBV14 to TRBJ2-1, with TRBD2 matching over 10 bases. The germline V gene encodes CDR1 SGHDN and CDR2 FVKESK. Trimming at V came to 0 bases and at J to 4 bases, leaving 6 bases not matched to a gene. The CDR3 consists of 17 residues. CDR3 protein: CASSQDLRLAGYNEQFF. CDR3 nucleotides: TGTGCCAGCAGCCAAGATCTTCGACTAGCGGGTTACAATGAGCAGTTCTTC.

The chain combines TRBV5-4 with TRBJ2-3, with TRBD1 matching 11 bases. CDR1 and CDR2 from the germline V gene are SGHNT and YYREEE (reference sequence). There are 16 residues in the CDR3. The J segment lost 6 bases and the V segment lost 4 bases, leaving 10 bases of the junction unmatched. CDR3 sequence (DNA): TGTGCCAGCAGCGTTCCGGGACAGGGGGTGTTGGATACGCAGTATTTT. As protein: CASSVPGQGVLDTQYF.

CDR3 DNA sequence: TGTGCCAGTACCGTGGGACAGGGGGCGGCAGATACGCAGTATTTT. This encodes CASTVGQGAADTQYF. The chain carries TRBV19 and TRBJ2-3, with 12 nucleotides matching TRBD1. Looked up from germline, CDR1 is LNHDA and CDR2 is SQIVND (reference sequence). The length of the CDR3 is 15 residues. V lost 7 bases, J lost 4 bases, and 6 bases stayed unmatched.

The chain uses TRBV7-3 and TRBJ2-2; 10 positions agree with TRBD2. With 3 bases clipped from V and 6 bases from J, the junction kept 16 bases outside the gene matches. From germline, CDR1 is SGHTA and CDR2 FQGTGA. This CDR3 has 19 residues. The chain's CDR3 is CASSLIGTGLAGEAGELFF. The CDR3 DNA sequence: TGTGCCAGCAGCTTGATTGGGACGGGGCTAGCGGGAGAAGCCGGGGAGCTGTTTTTT.

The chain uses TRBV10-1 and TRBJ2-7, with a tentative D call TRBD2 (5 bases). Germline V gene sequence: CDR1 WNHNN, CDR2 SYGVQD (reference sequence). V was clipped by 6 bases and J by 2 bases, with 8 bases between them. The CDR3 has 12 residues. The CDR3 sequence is CASSAGAYEQYF. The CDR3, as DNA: TGCGCCAGCAGCGCGGGTGCCTACGAGCAGTACTTC.